The 32 T cell receptor beta chains given below trace back to one sample, sequenced in a study of cytomegalovirus exposure and HLA in healthy donors. The PCR employed 60 Vbeta primers together with 13 Jbeta primers. The repertoire was sequenced with immunoSEQ multiplex PCR; TCRdb's copy has only in-frame clones and lacks some. Of some 120,000 clones in the sample, 80% to 85% are singletons; the top ten hold roughly 3.9%. Sequencing was carried out using PBMCs. Receptors were obtained from a woman aged 30 to 39 in good health and CMV-seronegative.

The rearrangement uses TRBV6-4 and TRBJ2-1, with 10 bases that match TRBD1. V shed 5 bases and J 4 bases; nucleotides not matched to a gene: 5. Germline values: CDR1 MRHNA, CDR2 SNTAGT. The CDR3 consists of 15 residues. The CDR3 DNA reads TGTGCCAGCAGTAGCGGGACAGGGGCTTACAATGAGCAGTTCTTC. It is translated as CASSSGTGAYNEQFF.

V is TRBV7-2 and J is TRBJ2-5; no reliable D call. CDR1 is SGHTA, CDR2 FQGNSA, per germline. Trimming left V 5 bases short and J 5 bases short, with 6 bases between. The CDR3 totals 11 residues. The DNA of the CDR3 is TGTGCCAGCAGCCCAGCGGAGACCCAGTACTTC. Translation gives CASSPAETQYF. Full variable domain (missing parts from reference TRBV7-2 and TRBJ2-5): GAGVSQSPSNKVTEKGKDVELRCDPISGHTALYWYRQSLGQGLEFLIYFQGNSAPDKSGLPSDRFSAERTGGSVSTLTIQRTQQEDSAVYLCASSPAETQYFGPGTRLLVL.

This clone has only one observation. This chain joins TRBV6-5 and TRBJ2-5; TRBD2 is a possible D gene (6 bases). Germline assignment: CDR1 MNHEY and CDR2 SVGAGI. V was trimmed by 4 bases and J by 11 bases, leaving 26 bases between them. The CDR3 contains 16 residues. This CDR3 reads CASSSYQRGTVVEQYF. In DNA, the CDR3 is TGTGCCAGCAGTTCGTACCAACGCGGGACTGTCGTTGAGCAGTACTTC.

The rearrangement links TRBV5-1 to TRBJ2-7; 7 bases line up with TRBD2. The CDR3 is 15 amino acids. The germline gives CDR1 SGHRS, CDR2 YFSETQ. The junction had 14 bases not matched to a gene; V was cut back by 6 bases and J by 5 bases. CDR3 sequence: CASKRNDGTMNEQYF. The DNA for the CDR3 is TGCGCCAGCAAAAGGAACGATGGGACTATGAACGAGCAGTACTTC.

The chain is built from TRBV7-8 and TRBJ2-7; a possible D gene is TRBD1 (5 bases). CDR1 and CDR2 (germline): SGHVS, FQNEAQ. This CDR3 spans 16 amino acids. V was pared by 2 bases and J by 0 bases, with 14 bases between. The CDR3 spells CASSLQGEESSYEQYF. The CDR3 DNA follows: TGTGCCAGCAGCTTACAGGGCGAAGAGAGCTCCTACGAGCAGTACTTC.

This chain joins TRBV27 and TRBJ1-5; D is unresolved. The CDR3 covers 15 residues. Trimming shortened V by 2 bases and J by 3 bases, and 11 bases separated the two germline ends. Germline V CDR1 and CDR2: MNHEY, SMNVEV (reference sequence). CDR3 sequence: CASSLEGRHNQPQHF. CDR3 DNA sequence: TGTGCCAGCAGTTTAGAGGGCAGACACAATCAGCCCCAGCATTTT.

The chain employs TRBV6-5 and TRBJ2-3; TRBD2 matches 8 bases. The CDR3 is 16 residues long. Germline trimming cut 2 bases from V and 5 bases from J; bases unmatched to any gene: 9. The germline gives CDR1 MNHEY, CDR2 SVGAGI. CDR3 DNA sequence: TGTGCCAGCAGTTACGGTGGGACTAGGCCTGGAGATACGCAGTATTTT. It codes for CASSYGGTRPGDTQYF.

The chain couples TRBV6-1 to TRBJ2-5; 12 positions match TRBD2. The V gene end was trimmed by 2 bases and the J gene end by 3 bases; junction bases not matched to a gene: 1. This CDR3 is 15 amino acids long. Germline loops: CDR1 MNHNS, CDR2 SASEGT. CDR3 DNA sequence: TGTGCCAGCAGTGAACTAGCGGGAGGGGAAGAGACCCAGTACTTC. As protein: CASSELAGGEETQYF.

The DNA for the CDR3 is TGTGCCAGCAGCCCCTATGGGGGAGGAGGCAAAAACATTCAGTACTTC. Encoded protein: CASSPYGGGGKNIQYF. The V and J genes are TRBV28 and TRBJ2-4, with D possibly being TRBD2 (6 bases). Germline values: CDR1 MDHEN, CDR2 SYDVKM. This CDR3 spans 16 amino acids. V was clipped by 6 bases and J by 3 bases, with 18 bases between them.

The V and J genes are TRBV27 and TRBJ2-1, with 7 bases lining up with TRBD2. Per germline, CDR1 MNHEY and CDR2 SMNVEV (reference sequence). The CDR3 length is 15 residues. With V trimmed by 8 bases and J by 4 bases, 11 bases remained unmatched. For the CDR3, the DNA is TGTGCCAGCGGTAGGGGAGGGGCTCCTTACAATGAGCAGTTCTTC. It specifies CASGRGGAPYNEQFF.

The chain links TRBV5-4 to TRBJ2-1, with 13 bases lining up with TRBD2. J was trimmed by 10 bases and V by 1 base; bases with no gene match: 8. The CDR3 runs to 16 residues. Germline V CDR1 and CDR2: SGHNT, YYREEE (reference sequence). CDR3 loop: CASSLLITSGRAEQFF. The DNA for the CDR3 is TGTGCCAGCAGCTTGTTAATAACTAGCGGGAGGGCAGAGCAGTTCTTC. The full variable domain, completed using reference TRBV5-4 and TRBJ2-1, is ETGVTQSPTHLIKTRGQQVTLRCSSQSGHNTVSWYQQALGQGPQFIFQYYREEENGRGNFPPRFSGLQFPNYSSELNVNALELDDSALYLCASSLLITSGRAEQFFGPGTRLTVL.

About this clone: At the DNA level, this CDR3 is encoded by other sequences in the same sample as well. The V call is TRBV19, the J call TRBJ2-5, with D hard to call. Germline-derived CDR1 and CDR2 are LNHDA and SQIVND (reference sequence). Deletions cut 3 bases from V and 2 bases from J, with 7 bases between. The CDR3 spans 13 residues. The CDR3 region is CASSMRYQETQYF. Written as DNA, the CDR3 is TGTGCCAGTAGTATGCGGTATCAAGAGACCCAGTACTTC. Variable domain in full (rest from reference TRBV19 and TRBJ2-5): DGGITQSPKYLFRKEGQNVTLSCEQNLNHDAMYWYRQDPGQGLRLIYYSQIVNDFQKGDIAEGYSVSREKKESFPLTVTSAQKNPTAFYLCASSMRYQETQYFGPGTRLLVL.

This rearrangement joins TRBV2 to TRBJ2-3; 12 positions agree with TRBD2. Per germline, CDR1 SNHLY and CDR2 FYNNEI. The CDR3 covers 18 residues. The V and J ends lost 5 bases and 0 bases, in that order; junction bases with no gene match: 9. CDR3 amino acids: CASSPRLAGALSTDTQYF. The CDR3 DNA reads TGTGCCAGCAGTCCTAGACTAGCGGGAGCGCTAAGCACAGATACGCAGTATTTT.

The chain links TRBV18 to TRBJ1-1, with TRBD1 matching over 7 bases. The CDR3 totals 15 residues. Germline trimming cut 3 bases from V and 1 base from J; bases unmatched to any gene: 5. In germline, CDR1 is KGHSH, CDR2 LQKENI. The DNA for the CDR3 is TGTGCCAGCTCACCCCCGACAGGGCCGAACACTGAAGCTTTCTTT. Amino acids: CASSPPTGPNTEAFF.

CDR3 in DNA: TGTGCCAGCAGCCCCGCTAGCGGGGGGAGCTCCTACAATGAGCAGTTCTTC. Its translation: CASSPASGGSSYNEQFF. V and J are TRBV11-2 and TRBJ2-1; TRBD2 matches 11 bases. Germline V CDR1 and CDR2: SGHAT, FQNNGV. The trim removed 5 bases at V and 0 bases at J, leaving 6 bases unmatched. This CDR3 contains 17 residues.

This chain joins TRBV5-1 and TRBJ2-3; 7 nucleotides match TRBD2. The germline V gene encodes CDR1 SGHRS and CDR2 YFSETQ. This CDR3 spans 14 amino acids. V lost 0 bases, J lost 6 bases, and 4 bases stayed unmatched. CDR3 region: CASSLVREDDTQYF. DNA of the CDR3: TGCGCCAGCAGCTTGGTTCGGGAGGACGATACGCAGTATTTT.

In the case of this clone: One end of the junction fails to match germline, which may point to a read error. This chain joins TRBV5-1 and TRBJ2-3; possibly TRBD2 for D (7 bases). The CDR3 totals 16 residues. Germline CDR1 is SGHRS and CDR2 is YFSETQ. The CDR3 DNA follows: TGCGCCGGCAGCTTCCGCGGGGGCGGCCCCACAGATACGCAGTATTTT. This sequence encodes CAGSFRGGGPTDTQYF. Together with reference TRBV5-1 and TRBJ2-3, the CDR3 gives the full variable domain: KAGVTQTPRYLIKTRGQQVTLSCSPISGHRSVSWYQQTPGQGLQFLFEYFSETQRNKGNFPGRFSGRQFSNSRSEMNVSTLELGDSALYLCAGSFRGGGPTDTQYFGPGTRLTVL.

Of note for this clone: The sample holds other DNA sequences that translate to the same CDR3. The chain combines TRBV7-8 with TRBJ2-1, with 14 bases fitting TRBD2. Germline V lookup: CDR1 SGHVS, CDR2 FQNEAQ. The length of the CDR3 is 21 residues. V shed 1 base and J 0 bases; nucleotides not matched to a gene: 11. The CDR3: CASSLGPGLAGEGSSYNEQFF. The CDR3 bases are TGTGCCAGCAGCTTAGGCCCGGGACTAGCGGGAGAGGGCAGCTCCTACAATGAGCAGTTCTTC.

This chain links TRBV7-9 with TRBJ2-5, with 9 bases fitting TRBD1. With 5 bases clipped from V and 4 bases from J, the junction kept 14 bases outside the gene matches. CDR1 and CDR2 (germline): SEHNR, FQNEAQ (reference sequence). The CDR3 extends over 17 amino acids. CDR3 region: CASSRPYRTGALETQYF. The CDR3 DNA reads TGTGCCAGCAGCCGACCATATCGGACAGGGGCTTTAGAGACCCAGTACTTC.

The chain combines TRBV9 with TRBJ2-1, with a weak D call TRBD2 (5 bases). This CDR3 is 16 amino acids long. CDR1 and CDR2 from the germline V gene are SGDLS and YYNGEE. Trimming left V 0 bases short and J 7 bases short, with 17 bases between. DNA for the CDR3: TGTGCCAGCAGCGTAGGGGGAACGGGAATTGTAAATGAGCAGTTCTTC. Translating gives CASSVGGTGIVNEQFF. Using reference TRBV9 and TRBJ2-1 for the parts outside the CDR3, the full variable domain is DSGVTQTPKHLITATGQRVTLRCSPRSGDLSVYWYQQSLDQGLQFLIQYYNGEERAKGNILERFSAQQFPDLHSELNLSSLELGDSALYFCASSVGGTGIVNEQFFGPGTRLTVL.

The chain employs TRBV29-1 and TRBJ2-3, with D possibly being TRBD1 (6 bases). V was clipped by 6 bases and J by 8 bases, with 18 bases between them. The CDR3 is 13 amino acids. The germline V gene encodes CDR1 SQVTM and CDR2 ANQGSEA. The CDR3 protein is CSVVKQGSGTQYF. As DNA, the CDR3 is TGCAGCGTAGTTAAACAGGGATCGGGTACGCAGTATTTT.

The gene calls are TRBV10-3 and TRBJ2-5; no clear D gene. Germline V gives CDR1 ENHRY, CDR2 SYGVKD. V gave up 0 bases and J gave up 8 bases, with 7 bases separating them. The CDR3 consists of 12 residues. In nucleotides, the CDR3 is TGTGCCATCAGTGAGTCTAAGCTCACCCAGTACTTC. Its protein is CAISESKLTQYF.

The V gene is TRBV7-2, the J gene TRBJ1-5, with 8 bases identical to TRBD1. J gave up 6 bases and V 1 base, and 2 bases lay outside the gene matches. CDR1 and CDR2 from the germline V gene are SGHTA and FQGNSA. This CDR3 comprises 14 residues. Here the CDR3 reads CASSLGQGTQPQHF. CDR3 bases: TGTGCCAGCAGCTTAGGACAGGGGACTCAGCCCCAGCATTTT. The full variable domain, in which reference TRBV7-2 and TRBJ1-5 provide the parts outside the CDR3, is GAGVSQSPSNKVTEKGKDVELRCDPISGHTALYWYRQSLGQGLEFLIYFQGNSAPDKSGLPSDRFSAERTGGSVSTLTIQRTQQEDSAVYLCASSLGQGTQPQHFGDGTRLSIL.

The V and J genes are TRBV27 and TRBJ1-1; TRBD1 aligns across 12 bases. CDR3 length equals 16 residues. Germline CDR1 MNHEY, CDR2 SMNVEV (reference sequence). The ends lost 9 bases at V and 3 bases at J; junction bases unmatched: 11. As DNA, the CDR3 is TGTGCCAGTACCCCCCGGGACAGGGGGCCCTACACTGAAGCTTTCTTT. It yields the protein CASTPRDRGPYTEAFF.

The chain joins TRBV4-1 to TRBJ1-1; 11 nucleotides agree with TRBD1. V gave up 1 base and J gave up 5 bases; unmatched junction bases: 6. This CDR3 comprises 16 residues. Germline lookup yields CDR1 MGHRA and CDR2 YSYEKL. CDR3 nucleotide sequence: TGCGCCAGCAGCCAAGGGGGACAGGGGGGGGAGACTGAAGCTTTCTTT. It yields the protein CASSQGGQGGETEAFF.

CDR3 coding DNA: TGTGCCAGCAGCTTGGGACAGGGGATCACTGAAGCTTTCTTT. It yields the protein CASSLGQGITEAFF. The V call is TRBV7-2, the J call TRBJ1-1, with 10 bases fitting TRBD1. The CDR3 totals 14 residues. Germline V gives CDR1 SGHTA, CDR2 FQGNSA. Germline trimming cut 3 bases from V and 4 bases from J; bases unmatched to any gene: 2.

CDR3 sequence reads: CASSSRTGTNTGELFF. The CDR3 DNA is TGTGCCAGCAGCTCAAGGACAGGGACGAACACCGGGGAGCTGTTTTTT. The chain joins TRBV7-9 to TRBJ2-2; 8 nucleotides align to TRBD1. Looked up from germline, CDR1 is SEHNR and CDR2 is FQNEAQ (reference sequence). V shed 4 bases, J shed 0 bases, and the junction held 4 bases outside the gene matches. The CDR3 loop spans 16 amino acids.

This chain connects TRBV7-8 to TRBJ2-1; D may be TRBD2 (6 bases). CDR3 length: 15 amino acids. Per germline, CDR1 SGHVS and CDR2 FQNEAQ. With 5 bases removed from V and 2 bases from J, the gap between germline ends came to 13 bases. The CDR3 is CASSDTSRTYNEQFF. The CDR3 coding sequence is TGTGCCAGCAGCGACACTAGCAGAACCTACAATGAGCAGTTCTTC.

The rearrangement uses TRBV30 and TRBJ2-2; 9 positions agree with TRBD1. V dropped 3 bases and J dropped 5; count of bases not matched to a gene: 4. CDR1 is GTSNPN, CDR2 SVGIG, per germline (reference sequence). The CDR3 runs to 14 residues. CDR3 residues: CAWRRQGVTGELFF. DNA for the CDR3: TGTGCCTGGAGGCGACAGGGGGTTACCGGGGAGCTGTTTTTT.

The J gene is TRBJ1-4, the V gene TRBV5-1, with 9 positions matching TRBD1. The CDR3 is 15 residues long. J was trimmed by 7 bases and V by 4 bases; bases with no gene match: 8. Germline V lookup: CDR1 SGHRS, CDR2 YFSETQ. The CDR3 region is CASSNEQGASEKLFF. CDR3 nucleotides: TGCGCCAGCAGCAACGAACAGGGGGCGTCTGAAAAACTGTTTTTT.

This chain joins TRBV18 and TRBJ2-7; 9 bases match TRBD1. The CDR3 has 14 residues. Germline V lookup: CDR1 KGHSH, CDR2 LQKENI. V lost 4 bases and J lost 5; bases outside the gene matches: 6. The chain's CDR3 is CASSRAQGAHEQYF. The CDR3 bases are TGTGCCAGCTCACGCGCACAGGGGGCCCACGAGCAGTACTTC.

This chain connects TRBV11-2 to TRBJ2-7; TRBD1 aligns across 7 bases. The trim removed 3 bases at V and 5 bases at J, leaving 4 bases unmatched. Germline CDR1 is SGHAT and CDR2 is FQNNGV. This CDR3 contains 13 residues. The CDR3 DNA follows: TGTGCCAGCAGCTTCCGGGACAGCGACGAGCAGTACTTC. The encoded protein is CASSFRDSDEQYF.